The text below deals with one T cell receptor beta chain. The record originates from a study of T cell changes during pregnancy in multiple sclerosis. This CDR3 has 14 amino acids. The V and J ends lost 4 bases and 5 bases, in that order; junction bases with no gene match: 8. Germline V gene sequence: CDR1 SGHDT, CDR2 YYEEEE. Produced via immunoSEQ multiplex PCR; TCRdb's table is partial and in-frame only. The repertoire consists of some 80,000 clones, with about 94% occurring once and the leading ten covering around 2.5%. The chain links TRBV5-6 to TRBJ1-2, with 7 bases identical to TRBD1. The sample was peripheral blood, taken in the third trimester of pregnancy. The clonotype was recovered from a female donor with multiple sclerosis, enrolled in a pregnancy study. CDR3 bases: TGTGCCAGCAGCCCCGCCGGGACAGATTATGGCTACACCTTC. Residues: CASSPAGTDYGYTF.